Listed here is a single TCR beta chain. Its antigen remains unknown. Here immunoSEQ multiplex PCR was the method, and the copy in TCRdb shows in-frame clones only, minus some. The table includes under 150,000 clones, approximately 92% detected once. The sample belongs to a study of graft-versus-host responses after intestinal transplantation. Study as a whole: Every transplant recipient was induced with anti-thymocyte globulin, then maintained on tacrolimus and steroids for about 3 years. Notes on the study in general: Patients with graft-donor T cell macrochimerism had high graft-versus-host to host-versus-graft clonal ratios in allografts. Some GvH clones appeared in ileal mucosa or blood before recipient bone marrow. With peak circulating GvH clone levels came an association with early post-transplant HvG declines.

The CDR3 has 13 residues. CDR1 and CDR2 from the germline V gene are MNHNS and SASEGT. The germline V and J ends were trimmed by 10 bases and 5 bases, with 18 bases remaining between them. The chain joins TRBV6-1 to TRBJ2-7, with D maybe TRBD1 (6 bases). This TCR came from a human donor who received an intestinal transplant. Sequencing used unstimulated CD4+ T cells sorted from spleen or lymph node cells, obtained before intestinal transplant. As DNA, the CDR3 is TGTGCCACCCGATTCAACAGGGTTCACGAGCAGTACTTC. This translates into CATRFNRVHEQYF.